These 28 T cell receptor beta chains originate from one sample sequenced in a study of cytomegalovirus exposure and HLA in healthy donors. Generated by immunoSEQ multiplex PCR, the TCRdb table keeps only in-frame clones and is missing some. The sample shows over 85,000 clones, roughly 80% of them seen only once. The source material was PBMCs. Receptor source: a woman aged 18-30 years in good health and CMV-seropositive.

The rearrangement joins TRBV5-8 to TRBJ2-1, with 10 bases lining up with TRBD2. The germline V gene encodes CDR1 SGHTS and CDR2 YDEGEE. The CDR3 runs 13 residues. V shed 10 bases and J 8 bases; nucleotides not matched to a gene: 9. This CDR3 is CAASGGARDEQFF. As DNA, the CDR3 is TGTGCCGCAAGCGGGGGGGCCCGTGATGAGCAGTTCTTC.

J is TRBJ2-3 and V is TRBV5-1; 7 nucleotides line up with TRBD2. Germline CDR1 and CDR2: SGHRS and YFSETQ. V was pared by 1 base and J by 0 bases, with 5 bases of the junction left unmatched. The CDR3 has 16 residues. In nucleotides, the CDR3 is TGCGCCAGCAGCTTGCGGCTAGCGGCGAGCACAGATACGCAGTATTTT. Its translation: CASSLRLAASTDTQYF.

This chain uses TRBV5-1 with TRBJ1-1; TRBD1 might be the D (6 bases). Germline loops: CDR1 SGHRS, CDR2 YFSETQ. CDR3 length: 17 residues. V gave up 0 bases and J gave up 2 bases, with 17 bases separating them. CDR3 loop: CASSLAEQWTVNTEAFF. The DNA of the CDR3 is TGCGCCAGCAGCTTGGCCGAACAGTGGACAGTAAACACTGAAGCTTTCTTT. The variable domain in full, completed from reference TRBV5-1 and TRBJ1-1, reads KAGVTQTPRYLIKTRGQQVTLSCSPISGHRSVSWYQQTPGQGLQFLFEYFSETQRNKGNFPGRFSGRQFSNSRSEMNVSTLELGDSALYLCASSLAEQWTVNTEAFFGQGTRLTVV.

This clone was seen a few times. The DNA is left out, because the CDR3 cannot be placed on it with certainty; the CDR3 is given as TCRdb lists it. The chain carries TRBV28 and TRBJ2-7; the DNA was not used to check the table's D call, TRBD1. The CDR3 is 12 residues long, ends included. CDR1 and CDR2 from the germline V gene are MDHEN and SYDVKM. CDR3 protein: CASSLVGTGNDF.

This chain joins TRBV27 and TRBJ2-3, with TRBD1 matching over 9 bases. Germline V gene lookup returns CDR1 MNHEY and CDR2 SMNVEV (reference sequence). V was pared by 3 bases and J by 6 bases, with 7 bases of the junction left unmatched. The CDR3 is 15 amino acids. DNA for the CDR3: TGTGCCAGCAGTTTCATGACAGGGGGTGTGGATACGCAGTATTTT. This encodes CASSFMTGGVDTQYF.

The rearrangement uses TRBV9 and TRBJ2-1; D is possibly TRBD2 (7 bases). V was clipped by 0 bases and J by 8 bases, with 12 bases between them. CDR3 length equals 14 residues. Germline-derived CDR1 and CDR2 are SGDLS and YYNGEE. The DNA for the CDR3 is TGTGCCAGCAGCGTAGATGGGGGGGCAGATGAGCAGTTCTTC. Translation: CASSVDGGADEQFF.

V gene TRBV9 combines with J gene TRBJ2-5; TRBD2 aligns across 8 bases. The length of the CDR3 is 15 residues. The germline CDR1 and CDR2 sequences are SGDLS and YYNGEE. V lost 2 bases and J lost 6; bases outside the gene matches: 9. CDR3 DNA sequence: TGTGCCAGCAGCGTCGGCGGGGGGACTGTAAAGACCCAGTACTTC. This gives the protein CASSVGGGTVKTQYF.

The chain is built from TRBV11-2 and TRBJ1-4, with 9 bases matching TRBD1. This CDR3 comprises 15 residues. Trimming at V came to 5 bases and at J to 7 bases, leaving 8 bases not matched to a gene. Germline V gene data show CDR1 as SGHAT and CDR2 as FQNNGV. In nucleotides, the CDR3 is TGTGCCAGCAGCGCAACCGGGACAGGGTCTGAAAAACTGTTTTTT. This codes for CASSATGTGSEKLFF.

On this clone: Other DNA sequences within the sample encode an identical CDR3. V and J are TRBV4-1 and TRBJ2-3, with a tentative D call TRBD2 (8 bases). This CDR3 region has 21 residues. Per the germline V gene, CDR1 is MGHRA and CDR2 is YSYEKL. Trimming removed 3 bases at V and 1 base at J, with 29 bases between. CDR3 DNA sequence: TGCGCCAGCAGCCATCCTAAGGGGGCCCACCGGGGTAGCGGGGGCACAGATACGCAGTATTTT. Its protein product is CASSHPKGAHRGSGGTDTQYF.

The CDR3 DNA reads as TGTGCCAGCAGCCGATCAGACCGGGACACAGCTGAAGCTTTCTTT. Encoded protein: CASSRSDRDTAEAFF. This chain links TRBV27 with TRBJ1-1; tentative D call: TRBD1 (6 bases). Trimming removed 6 bases at V and 6 bases at J, with 20 bases between. The CDR3 is 15 residues long. Germline lookup yields CDR1 MNHEY and CDR2 SMNVEV (reference sequence).

This rearrangement joins TRBV19 to TRBJ1-1, with TRBD1 matching 7 bases. This CDR3 has 15 residues. V lost 7 bases, J lost 2 bases, and 10 bases stayed unmatched. Germline V CDR1 and CDR2: LNHDA, SQIVND (reference sequence). The chain's CDR3 is CASTDGTDFNTEAFF. CDR3 DNA: TGTGCCAGTACCGATGGGACAGATTTTAACACTGAAGCTTTCTTT.

This sequence joins TRBV11-2 and TRBJ2-3; no reliable D call. Trimming removed 5 bases at V and 11 bases at J, with 11 bases between. There are 11 residues in the CDR3. CDR1 SGHAT and CDR2 FQNNGV come from the germline V gene. CDR3 nucleotides: TGTGCCAGCAGCCGAGCCCAAATGCAGTATTTT. Encoded protein: CASSRAQMQYF.

The rearrangement links TRBV11-2 to TRBJ2-7, with 8 bases identical to TRBD1. From germline, CDR1 is SGHAT and CDR2 FQNNGV. Trimming cost V 7 bases and J 5 bases; bases outside gene matches: 10. CDR3 length: 14 residues. Written as DNA, the CDR3 is TGTGCCAGCACAGACGGACAGGGTCGCCACGAGCAGTACTTC. Its protein product is CASTDGQGRHEQYF.

The rearrangement links TRBV25-1 to TRBJ2-3; 7 bases match TRBD1. Trimming removed 7 bases from V and 1 base from J; junction bases left unmatched: 2. The CDR3 sequence is 13 residues long. CDR1 MGHDK and CDR2 SYGVNS come from the germline V gene. In DNA form, the CDR3 reads TGTGCCAGCATCCAGGGGGGCACAGATACGCAGTATTTT. Translating gives CASIQGGTDTQYF.

This chain connects TRBV6-5 to TRBJ1-5, with 7 bases aligning to TRBD1. In germline, CDR1 is MNHEY, CDR2 SVGAGI. The ends lost 6 bases at V and 4 bases at J; junction bases unmatched: 9. The CDR3 extends over 15 amino acids. CDR3 protein: CASSLDRVRNQPQHF. CDR3 coding DNA: TGTGCCAGCAGCCTCGACAGGGTTAGGAATCAGCCCCAGCATTTT.

This rearrangement joins TRBV10-3 to TRBJ2-2; TRBD1 matches 9 bases. Germline V CDR1 and CDR2: ENHRY, SYGVKD. Trimming removed 6 bases from V and 5 bases from J; junction bases left unmatched: 13. This CDR3 spans 17 amino acids. The CDR3 region is CAIRDLPGQGGTGELFF. The DNA for the CDR3 is TGTGCCATCAGGGACCTACCGGGACAGGGAGGTACCGGGGAGCTGTTTTTT.

The chain combines TRBV4-2 with TRBJ1-2, with D perhaps matching TRBD1 (5 bases). CDR1 and CDR2 from the germline V gene are LGHNA and YNFKEQ. V lost 0 bases, J lost 2 bases, and 10 bases lay in between. The CDR3 runs to 15 residues. The CDR3 nucleotides read TGTGCCAGCAGCCAAGATTTCCCAGGGAACTATGGCTACACCTTC. Protein: CASSQDFPGNYGYTF.

This rearrangement joins TRBV2 to TRBJ2-5, with 7 bases aligning to TRBD2. Trimming at V came to 6 bases and at J to 0 bases, leaving 10 bases not matched to a gene. The CDR3 covers 16 residues. The germline gives CDR1 SNHLY, CDR2 FYNNEI. Written as DNA, the CDR3 is TGTGCCAGCAGGGAATGGGGGAGGGTACACCAAGAGACCCAGTACTTC. As protein: CASREWGRVHQETQYF. The whole variable domain, filled in from reference TRBV2 and TRBJ2-5, reads EPEVTQTPSHQVTQMGQEVILRCVPISNHLYFYWYRQILGQKVEFLVSFYNNEISEKSEIFDDQFSVERPDGSNFTLKIRSTKLEDSAMYFCASREWGRVHQETQYFGPGTRLLVL.

This chain connects TRBV10-3 to TRBJ1-5; no reliable D call. The CDR3 length is 12 residues. Germline V lookup: CDR1 ENHRY, CDR2 SYGVKD. Trimming took 6 bases from V and 5 from J, leaving 8 bases between them. The CDR3 DNA sequence: TGTGCCATCAGGCACGCGGATCAGCCCCAGCATTTT. Translating it yields CAIRHADQPQHF.

CDR3 amino acids: CATLRGGAGDEKLFF. The CDR3 coding sequence is TGTGCCACTCTCCGAGGGGGGGCGGGGGATGAAAAACTGTTTTTT. This chain links TRBV28 with TRBJ1-4; possible D gene TRBD1, 6 bases. The CDR3 runs to 15 residues. Between the trimmed V and J ends, which lost 10 bases and 6 bases, there was a span of 21 bases. Per germline, CDR1 MDHEN and CDR2 SYDVKM.

CDR3 bases: TGTGCCAGCAGCGCCGGACTAGCGGGGGTGTACCAAGAGACCCAGTACTTC. Protein: CASSAGLAGVYQETQYF. This chain uses TRBV9 with TRBJ2-5, with 13 bases lining up with TRBD2. CDR3 length: 17 residues. Germline loops: CDR1 SGDLS, CDR2 YYNGEE. V lost 3 bases, J lost 0 bases, and 5 bases stayed unmatched.

This clone appeared a few times. The V and J genes are TRBV7-6 and TRBJ1-2, with a possible D match to TRBD1 (6 bases). The germline V and J ends were trimmed by 0 bases and 5 bases, with 13 bases remaining between them. The CDR3 has 15 residues. Germline V gene sequence: CDR1 SGHVS, CDR2 FNYEAQ. This chain's CDR3 is CASSLAMGRGYGYTF. DNA for the CDR3: TGTGCCAGCAGCTTAGCAATGGGCAGGGGTTATGGCTACACCTTC.

The CDR3: CASSLGRNGGNTIYF. For the CDR3, the DNA is TGTGCCAGCAGTTTGGGGCGGAACGGTGGAAACACCATATATTTT. This chain connects TRBV28 to TRBJ1-3; D is possibly TRBD1 (5 bases). The germline V and J ends were trimmed by 3 bases and 3 bases, with 12 bases remaining between them. CDR1 is MDHEN, CDR2 SYDVKM, per germline. This CDR3 is 15 amino acids long. Full variable domain (remainder filled in from reference TRBV28 and TRBJ1-3): DVKVTQSSRYLVKRTGEKVFLECVQDMDHENMFWYRQDPGLGLRLIYFSYDVKMKEKGDIPEGYSVSREKKERFSLILESASTNQTSMYLCASSLGRNGGNTIYFGEGSWLTVV.

This clone was picked up a small number of times. This chain joins TRBV6-5 and TRBJ2-7; 7 bases are a match to TRBD1. Germline V gene data show CDR1 as MNHEY and CDR2 as SVGAGI. The CDR3 spans 14 residues. Trimming at V came to 2 bases and at J to 5 bases, leaving 6 bases not matched to a gene. The CDR3 protein is CASSYATGAHEQYF. CDR3 DNA sequence: TGTGCCAGCAGTTACGCAACAGGGGCTCACGAGCAGTACTTC.

This clone was seen a handful of times. The junction differs from germline at one of its ends, possibly a read error. CDR3 in amino acids: CASSPPGELWDNSDF. The CDR3 DNA is TGTGCCAGCTCACCACCGGGGGAATTGTGGGACAACTCCGACTTC. The chain employs TRBV18 and TRBJ1-2, with D maybe TRBD1 (6 bases). Germline CDR1 is KGHSH and CDR2 is LQKENI. There are 15 residues in the CDR3. The variable domain in full, completed from reference TRBV18 and TRBJ1-2, reads NAGVMQNPRHLVRRRGQEARLRCSPMKGHSHVYWYRQLPEEGLKFMVYLQKENIIDESGMPKERFSAEFPKEGPSILRIQQVVRGDSAAYFCASSPPGELWDNSDFGSGTRLTVV.

The J gene is TRBJ1-5, the V gene TRBV4-3; D is possibly TRBD1 (6 bases). This CDR3 spans 15 amino acids. The V gene's germline CDR1 is LGHNA and CDR2 YSLEER. With 1 base removed from V and 7 bases from J, the gap between germline ends came to 14 bases. CDR3 sequence: CASSQATGTGQPQHF. The CDR3 coding sequence is TGCGCCAGCAGCCAAGCAACAGGGACGGGGCAGCCCCAGCATTTT.

The V gene is TRBV2, the J gene TRBJ2-7; 7 bases align to TRBD2. The junction had 7 bases not matched to a gene; V was cut back by 0 bases and J by 8 bases. CDR1 is SNHLY, CDR2 FYNNEI, per germline. The CDR3 loop spans 14 amino acids. This chain's CDR3 is CASSEALWGGKQYF. The CDR3 region has the DNA TGTGCCAGCAGTGAAGCGCTTTGGGGGGGGAAGCAGTACTTC.

The chain recombines TRBV4-2 with TRBJ1-2, with a weak D call TRBD1 (6 bases). The germline V gene encodes CDR1 LGHNA and CDR2 YNFKEQ. Trimming removed 0 bases at V and 6 bases at J, with 14 bases between. There are 15 residues in the CDR3. The CDR3 DNA reads as TGTGCCAGCAGCCAAGATTTGGGGGGGCTCAATGGCTACACCTTC. It specifies CASSQDLGGLNGYTF.